Below are 16 T cell receptor beta chains sequenced from a single sample in a study of T cells in Graves' hyperthyroidism and ophthalmopathy. RNA transcripts were the template for amplifying TCR beta CDR3 regions. During a first-round RT-PCR of the TCR CDR3, the HTBI primer set was used. TCRdb re-derived calls from the multiplex PCR reads in MiXCR, one entry per CDR3 protein. Among about 130,000 distinct CDR3 sequences, around 20% were seen once, and the ten largest hold 60% to 80%. The sequenced sample consisted of blood. The receptors were gathered from a woman aged 45 to 65 with Graves' hyperthyroidism that later progressed to Graves' ophthalmopathy.

This clonotype occurred many times. V is TRBV3-1 and J is TRBJ1-2, with TRBD1 matching over 7 bases. Losses at the gene ends were 3 bases for V and 7 bases for J; bases not matched to a gene: 5. The CDR3 spans 13 residues. From germline, CDR1 is LGHDT and CDR2 YNNKEL (reference sequence). In nucleotides, the CDR3 is TGTGCCAGCAGCCAGAAAGGGGGCCTTGGCTACACCTTC. It translates to CASSQKGGLGYTF.

This clonotype was counted many times. The J gene is TRBJ2-7, the V gene TRBV5-5; no definite D call. Trimming pared 4 bases from V and 7 bases from J, leaving 9 bases between. Germline V CDR1 and CDR2: SGHKS, YYEKEE (reference sequence). The CDR3 consists of 11 residues. CDR3 region: CASSREIEQYF. CDR3 sequence (DNA): TGTGCCAGCAGCAGAGAGATAGAGCAGTACTTC.

This clonotype has a count of ten or more. CDR3 sequence (DNA): TGTGCCAGCAGTTTTCAGGGTATAAATTCACCCCTCCACTTT. It encodes CASSFQGINSPLHF. The V gene is TRBV27, the J gene TRBJ1-6, with D possibly matching TRBD1 (5 bases). V was trimmed by 3 bases and J by 7 bases, leaving 10 bases between them. CDR1 is MNHEY, CDR2 SMNVEV, per germline (reference sequence). The CDR3 contains 14 residues.

This clonotype was found once. This chain connects TRBV7-2 to TRBJ1-1; no clear D. Trimming cost V 4 bases and J 5 bases, with 11 bases left between them. The CDR3 covers 13 residues. Germline V gene lookup returns CDR1 SGHTA and CDR2 FQGNSA. The CDR3 loop reads CASSSSLGTEAFF. The CDR3 bases are TGTGCCAGCAGCTCTAGTCTAGGGACTGAAGCTTTCTTT. Together with reference TRBV7-2 and TRBJ1-1, the CDR3 gives the full variable domain: GAGVSQSPSNKVTEKGKDVELRCDPISGHTALYWYRQSLGQGLEFLIYFQGNSAPDKSGLPSDRFSAERTGGSVSTLTIQRTQQEDSAVYLCASSSSLGTEAFFGQGTRLTVV.

This clonotype was found many times. The chain employs TRBV28 and TRBJ2-1; 15 positions match TRBD2. This CDR3 comprises 23 residues. Germline V gene lookup returns CDR1 MDHEN and CDR2 SYDVKM. V dropped 6 bases and J dropped 3; count of bases not matched to a gene: 24. DNA for the CDR3: TGTGCCAGCAGCCGCCCTAAACCTGACCCCGGGACTAGCGGGAGGCTATTCTACAATGAGCAGTTCTTC. Residues: CASSRPKPDPGTSGRLFYNEQFF.

In its sample, this clonotype was seen many times. The chain joins TRBV28 to TRBJ2-3, with 7 bases identical to TRBD1. The length of the CDR3 is 15 residues. Trimming at V came to 4 bases and at J to 3 bases, leaving 7 bases not matched to a gene. Germline CDR1 reads MDHEN; CDR2 reads SYDVKM. CDR3 nucleotide sequence: TGTGCCAGCAGTTACGCACAGGGGTTGACAGATACGCAGTATTTT. Translation gives CASSYAQGLTDTQYF.

Of note for this clonotype: A read error may explain this, as a much larger clone is one base away. This chain connects TRBV3-1 to TRBJ2-7; perhaps TRBD1 as D (6 bases). Germline V gene sequence: CDR1 LGHDT, CDR2 YNNKEL (reference sequence). V lost 5 bases and J lost 4, with 15 bases in between. This CDR3 is 14 amino acids long. The CDR3 nucleotides are TGTGCCAGCAGCTTTACAGGGCTTCCTTACGAGCAGTACTTC. Encoded protein: CASSFTGLPYEQYF.

This clonotype was seen a handful of times. The rearrangement joins TRBV28 to TRBJ2-5; TRBD2 matches 12 bases. CDR3 size: 12 residues. From germline, CDR1 is MDHEN and CDR2 SYDVKM. The V gene end was trimmed by 5 bases and the J gene end by 13 bases; junction bases not matched to a gene: 5. The CDR3 loop is CASSTLTSGRYF. The CDR3 DNA is TGTGCCAGCAGTACCTTGACTAGCGGGAGGTACTTC. The complete variable domain, with remaining parts taken from reference TRBV28 and TRBJ2-5, reads DVKVTQSSRYLVKRTGEKVFLECVQDMDHENMFWYRQDPGLGLRLIYFSYDVKMKEKGDIPEGYSVSREKKERFSLILESASTNQTSMYLCASSTLTSGRYFGPGTRLLVL.

This clonotype was found many times. The V call is TRBV11-2, the J call TRBJ1-1; no clear D gene. The CDR3 is 14 amino acids. Germline V gene data show CDR1 as SGHAT and CDR2 as FQNNGV. Between the trimmed V and J ends, which lost 1 base and 1 base, there was a span of 7 bases. CDR3 bases: TGTGCCAGCAGCTTAGGGATAACGAACACTGAAGCTTTCTTT. Translated: CASSLGITNTEAFF.

This clonotype came up many times. The V gene is TRBV28, the J gene TRBJ1-4, with a possible D match to TRBD1 (6 bases). The CDR3 extends over 13 amino acids. V was trimmed by 3 bases and J by 7 bases, leaving 9 bases between them. Germline V lookup: CDR1 MDHEN, CDR2 SYDVKM. In DNA form, the CDR3 reads TGTGCCAGCAGTTTGGGACATAGTGAAAAACTGTTTTTT. It codes for CASSLGHSEKLFF.

This clonotype was seen repeatedly, ten times or more. The junction departs from the called germline gene at one end, perhaps through a read error. V usage is TRBV11-2 and J usage is TRBJ2-7, with a possible D match to TRBD1 (6 bases). This CDR3 spans 14 amino acids. Germline V gene sequence: CDR1 SGHAT, CDR2 FQNNGV. The CDR3 sequence: CASSLLGASFEQYF. CDR3 bases: TGTGCCAGCAGCTTATTGGGGGCCTCCTTCGAGCAGTACTTC.

This chain connects TRBV7-9 to TRBJ2-2; D not resolved. Germline CDR1 and CDR2: SEHNR and FQNEAQ (reference sequence). V lost 1 base to trimming and J lost 2 bases, with 5 bases between them. This CDR3 region has 14 residues. CDR3 residues: CASSLVQNTGELFF. In nucleotides, the CDR3 is TGTGCCAGCAGCTTAGTACAAAACACCGGGGAGCTGTTTTTT.

This clonotype was counted only a few times. The chain links TRBV9 to TRBJ2-1; 11 bases map to TRBD2. Germline V CDR1 and CDR2: SGDLS, YYNGEE. The V segment lost 5 bases and the J segment 7 bases; nucleotides outside the gene matches: 5. The CDR3 covers 14 residues. The CDR3 sequence: CASSSGGARNEQFF. CDR3 DNA: TGTGCCAGCAGTAGCGGGGGGGCACGGAATGAGCAGTTCTTC.

This clonotype has a count of ten or more. The chain recombines TRBV20-1 with TRBJ2-7; maybe TRBD2 (5 bases). Germline CDR1 is DFQATT and CDR2 is SNEGSKA (reference sequence). Deletions cut 6 bases from V and 7 bases from J, with 16 bases between. The CDR3 is 12 amino acids. The CDR3 protein is CSARPGLGEQYF. In DNA form, the CDR3 reads TGCAGTGCCAGGCCAGGACTGGGGGAGCAGTACTTC.

There are many counts of this clonotype. The chain recombines TRBV20-1 with TRBJ2-5; D is ambiguous. Per the germline V gene, CDR1 is DFQATT and CDR2 is SNEGSKA (reference sequence). The germline V and J ends were trimmed by 5 bases and 5 bases, with 12 bases remaining between them. This CDR3 contains 12 residues. CDR3 nucleotide sequence: TGCAGTGCTGGGGTGGGCCGGGAGACCCAGTACTTC. This translates into CSAGVGRETQYF.

This clonotype showed up many times. V is TRBV15 and J is TRBJ2-7; a possible D gene is TRBD1 (5 bases). Trimming took 0 bases from V and 5 from J, leaving 14 bases between them. The CDR3 length is 15 residues. Germline-derived CDR1 and CDR2 are LNHNV and YYDKDF (reference sequence). CDR3 region: CATSRDRAGSDEQYF. In nucleotides, the CDR3 is TGTGCCACCAGCAGAGATAGGGCAGGGTCGGACGAGCAGTACTTC.